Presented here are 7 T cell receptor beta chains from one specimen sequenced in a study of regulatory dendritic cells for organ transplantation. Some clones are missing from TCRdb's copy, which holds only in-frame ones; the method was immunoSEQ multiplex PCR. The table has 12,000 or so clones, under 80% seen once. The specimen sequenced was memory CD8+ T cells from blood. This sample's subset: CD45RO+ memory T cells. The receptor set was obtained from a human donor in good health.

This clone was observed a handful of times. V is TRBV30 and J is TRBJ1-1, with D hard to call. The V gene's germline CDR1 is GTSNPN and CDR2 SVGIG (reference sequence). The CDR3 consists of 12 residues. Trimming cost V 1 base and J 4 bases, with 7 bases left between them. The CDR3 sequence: CAWSGGTTEAFF. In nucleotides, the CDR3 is TGTGCCTGGAGTGGGGGAACCACTGAAGCTTTCTTT.

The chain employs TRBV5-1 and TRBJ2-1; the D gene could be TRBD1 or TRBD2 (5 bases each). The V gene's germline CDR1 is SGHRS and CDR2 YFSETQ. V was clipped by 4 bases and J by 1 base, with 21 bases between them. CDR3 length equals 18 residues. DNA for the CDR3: TGCGCCAGCAGCCGGGGCCGAAAGACAGAGGATTCCTACAATGAGCAGTTCTTC. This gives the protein CASSRGRKTEDSYNEQFF.

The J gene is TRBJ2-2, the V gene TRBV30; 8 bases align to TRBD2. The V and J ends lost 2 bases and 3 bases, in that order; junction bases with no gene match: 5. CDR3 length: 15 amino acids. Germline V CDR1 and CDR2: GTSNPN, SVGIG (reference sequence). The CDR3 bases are TGTGCCTGGAGTTCGGGGGGGACCGACACCGGGGAGCTGTTTTTT. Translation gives CAWSSGGTDTGELFF.

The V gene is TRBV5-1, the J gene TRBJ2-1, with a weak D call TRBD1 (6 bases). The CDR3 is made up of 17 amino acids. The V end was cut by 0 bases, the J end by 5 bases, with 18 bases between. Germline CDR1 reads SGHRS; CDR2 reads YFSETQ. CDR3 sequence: CASSLVSLGADNNEQFF. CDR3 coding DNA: TGCGCCAGCAGCTTGGTTTCGTTGGGGGCAGATAACAATGAGCAGTTCTTC. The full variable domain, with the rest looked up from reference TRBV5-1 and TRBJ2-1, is KAGVTQTPRYLIKTRGQQVTLSCSPISGHRSVSWYQQTPGQGLQFLFEYFSETQRNKGNFPGRFSGRQFSNSRSEMNVSTLELGDSALYLCASSLVSLGADNNEQFFGPGTRLTVL.

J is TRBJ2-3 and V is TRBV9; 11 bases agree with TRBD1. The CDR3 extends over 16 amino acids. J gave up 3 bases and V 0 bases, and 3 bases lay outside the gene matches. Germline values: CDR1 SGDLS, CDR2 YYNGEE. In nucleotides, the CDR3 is TGTGCCAGCAGCGTAGAAGGGACAGGGGGGACAGATACGCAGTATTTT. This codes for CASSVEGTGGTDTQYF.

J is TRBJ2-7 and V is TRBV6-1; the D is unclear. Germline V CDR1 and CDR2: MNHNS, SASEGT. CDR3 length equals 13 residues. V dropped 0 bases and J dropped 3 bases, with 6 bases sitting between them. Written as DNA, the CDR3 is TGTGCCAGCAGTGAAGCTTGGGTCTACGAGCAGTACTTC. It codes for CASSEAWVYEQYF.

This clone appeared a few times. Here the CDR3 reads CASSQETGQGFVTQYF. CDR3 nucleotide sequence: TGTGCCAGCAGCCAAGAGACGGGACAGGGGTTCGTGACCCAGTACTTC. The chain employs TRBV4-2 and TRBJ2-5, with 10 bases matching TRBD1. The CDR3 extends over 16 amino acids. Germline assignment: CDR1 LGHNA and CDR2 YNFKEQ. The V gene end was trimmed by 0 bases and the J gene end by 7 bases; junction bases not matched to a gene: 8.